This entry concerns a single T cell receptor beta chain. As yet, its antigen is unknown. A much larger clone lies a single base off, so this may be a read error. No conserved phenylalanine or tryptophan is present at the end of the CDR3, so a read error is the likely explanation. Trimming shortened V by 5 bases and J by 2 bases, and 14 bases separated the two germline ends. Germline V CDR1 and CDR2: MNHNS, SASEGT. The CDR3 contains 15 residues. Tregs were sorted as CD4+CD25+CD127-/low cells. After constant-region reverse-primer amplification, full-length variable regions underwent semi-nested PCR with Nested Universal Primer A. From the 5' RACE reads, TCRdb called clonotypes with MiXCR, one entry per CDR3 protein. The table has around 9,000 distinct CDR3 sequences, around 31% seen once. Study conclusions and caveats: Tumor memory CD4+ T cell TCR gene usage was found to cluster with blood and lymph node memory CD4+ cells and with lymph node naive CD4+ cells. Tumor-infiltrating Treg TCR alpha and beta sequences overlapped most with tumor naive CD4+ T cells, then blood naive. Whole repertoires were not studied in the larger cohort, only one V-J beta rearrangement.

The receptor was derived from a female donor with breast cancer. The specimen sequenced was Tregs sorted from blood. The chain joins TRBV6-1 to TRBJ2-3; maybe TRBD2 (6 bases). The CDR3 region is CASSTGLHPTDTQYS. For the CDR3, the DNA is TGTGCCAGCAGTACGGGACTCCATCCCACAGATACGCAGTATTCT.